This is a list of T cell receptor beta chains from one sample in a study of shared T cell receptors in the human thymus. TCRdb's table, derived via immunoSEQ multiplex PCR, lists solely in-frame clones and lacks some. Found here are almost 550,000 clones, approximately 80% of them singletons; the top ten hold more than 0.01%. This sample was shared with a second study, whose subject was human thymus T cells.

The sample was thymocytes. The receptors here all came from a boy in the first two years of life with a congenital heart defect. The CDR3 runs from the conserved cysteine through the conserved F or W.

V	J	CDR3
TRBV6-5	TRBJ1-2	CASSFSSDTYGYTF
TRBV28	TRBJ1-1	CASRGQGRGACF
TRBV27	TRBJ1-5	CANPPPPTGANQPQHF
TRBV19	TRBJ2-3	CASSPHPGLSTDTQYF
TRBV4-2	TRBJ2-7	CASSLRDGSYEQYF
TRBV11-1	TRBJ2-7	CASHGTSGSKNEQYF
TRBV6-1	TRBJ2-7	CASGGEPNYEQYF
TRBV5-1	TRBJ1-1	CASSLTGWGGEAFF
TRBV27	TRBJ2-2	CASSFGGIGTGELFF
TRBV4-2	TRBJ2-5	CASSLCGWRERGQETQYF
TRBV19	TRBJ2-7	CASSLGQGIHEQYF
TRBV30	TRBJ2-7	CAWRLNSLLYEQYF
TRBV28	TRBJ2-1	CASSSTSLSSYNEQFF
TRBV4-1	TRBJ1-2	CASSQVGGTGGPNYGYTF
TRBV14	TRBJ2-5	CASSPGLAGGLETQYF
TRBV11-2	TRBJ2-7	CASSPERAYEQYF
TRBV7-2	TRBJ2-3	CASSLRPAGTDTQYF
TRBV7-6	TRBJ2-5	CASVGEVGETQYF
TRBV27	TRBJ2-7	CASSLRSYEQYF
TRBV7-9	TRBJ1-4	CASSSVGPDLEKLFF
TRBV4-3	TRBJ2-1	CASSQDCLAGGQGPRGEQFF
TRBV15	TRBJ2-1	CATSGGGPSNEQFF
TRBV13	TRBJ2-7	CASSSDRGGSGTYEQYF
TRBV6-1	TRBJ2-7	CASSEGTSGTYEQYF
TRBV27	TRBJ2-7	CASSLSYTGVYEQYF
TRBV19	TRBJ2-5	CASSMRLADFGGTQYF
TRBV6-6	TRBJ1-4	CASSPLVRQGAEKLFF
TRBV9	TRBJ1-2	CASSPLGVVDYGYTF
TRBV18	TRBJ2-7	CASSPMREYEQYF
TRBV7-6	TRBJ2-7	CASSLEKFRVPFPMYEQYF
TRBV5-5	TRBJ2-2	CASRQGTDTGELFF
TRBV5-7	TRBJ2-1	CASTISGVSYNEQFF
TRBV27	TRBJ2-1	CASSNRGLSSYNEQFF
TRBV15	TRBJ2-1	CATSAPNRDSLNEQFF
TRBV6-1	TRBJ2-6	CASSERDSFPRGSGANVLTF
TRBV14	TRBJ2-2	CASSPPSGANTGELFF